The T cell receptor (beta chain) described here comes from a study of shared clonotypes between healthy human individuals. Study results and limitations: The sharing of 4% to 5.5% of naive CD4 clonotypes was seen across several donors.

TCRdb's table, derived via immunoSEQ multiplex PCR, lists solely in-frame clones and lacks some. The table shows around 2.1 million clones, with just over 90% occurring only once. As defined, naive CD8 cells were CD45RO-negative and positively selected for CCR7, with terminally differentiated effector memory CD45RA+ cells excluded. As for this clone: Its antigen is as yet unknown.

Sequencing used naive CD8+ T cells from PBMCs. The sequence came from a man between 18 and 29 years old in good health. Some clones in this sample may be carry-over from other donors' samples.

This CDR3 is CASSPKTATYEQYF. DNA of the CDR3: TGTGCCAGCAGCCCGAAGACAGCAACCTACGAGCAGTACTTC. V is TRBV4-2 and J is TRBJ2-7, with TRBD1 as a possible D gene (5 bases). Germline CDR1 and CDR2: LGHNA and YNFKEQ. The CDR3 covers 14 residues. V lost 4 bases and J 2 bases, leaving 12 bases between the germline ends.